This T cell receptor beta chain came from a study of T cell changes during pregnancy in multiple sclerosis. Sequencing was performed with immunoSEQ multiplex PCR; in TCRdb, only in-frame clones are kept and a portion is missing. Seen here are roughly 100,000 clones, 90% observed once, and the top ten hold approximately 0.76%. V shed 8 bases and J shed 2 bases, with 15 bases lying between them. Germline V lookup: CDR1 MNHEY, CDR2 SMNVEV (reference sequence). The CDR3 contains 14 residues. This chain uses TRBV27 with TRBJ1-2, with TRBD1 as a possible D gene (6 bases). The receptor comes from a female donor in good health, enrolled as a control in a pregnancy study. The material sequenced was peripheral blood, taken in the second trimester of pregnancy. CDR3 bases: TGTGCCAGCGGACCCAGGGGACGGAACTATGGCTACACCTTC. Residues: CASGPRGRNYGYTF.